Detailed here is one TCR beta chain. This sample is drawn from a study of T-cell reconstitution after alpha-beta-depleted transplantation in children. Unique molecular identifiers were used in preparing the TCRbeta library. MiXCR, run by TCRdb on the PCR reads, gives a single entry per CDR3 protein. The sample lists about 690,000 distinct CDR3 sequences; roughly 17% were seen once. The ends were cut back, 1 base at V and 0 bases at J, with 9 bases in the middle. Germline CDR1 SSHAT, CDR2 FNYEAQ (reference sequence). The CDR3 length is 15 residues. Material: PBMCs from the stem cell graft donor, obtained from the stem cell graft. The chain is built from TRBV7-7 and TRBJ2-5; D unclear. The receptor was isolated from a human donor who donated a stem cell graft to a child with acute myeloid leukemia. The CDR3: CASSLGVAHQETQYF. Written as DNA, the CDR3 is TGTGCCAGCAGCTTAGGTGTGGCCCACCAAGAGACCCAGTACTTC.